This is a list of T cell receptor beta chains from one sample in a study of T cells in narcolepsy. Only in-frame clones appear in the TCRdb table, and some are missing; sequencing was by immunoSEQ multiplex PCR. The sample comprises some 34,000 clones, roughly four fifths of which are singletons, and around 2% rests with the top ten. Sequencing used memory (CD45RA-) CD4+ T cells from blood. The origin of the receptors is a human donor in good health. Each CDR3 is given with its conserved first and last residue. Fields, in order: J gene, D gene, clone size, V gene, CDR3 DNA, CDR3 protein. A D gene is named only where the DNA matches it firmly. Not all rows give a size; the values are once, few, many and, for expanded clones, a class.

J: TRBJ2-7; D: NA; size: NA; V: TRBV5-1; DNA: TGCGCCAGCAGCTTGGAACCCACGTTCGAGCAGTACTTC; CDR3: CASSLEPTFEQYF
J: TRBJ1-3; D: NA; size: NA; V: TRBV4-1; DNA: TGCGCCAGCAGCCAAACCGGGGACCGCTACTCTGGAAACACCATATATTTT; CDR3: CASSQTGDRYSGNTIYF
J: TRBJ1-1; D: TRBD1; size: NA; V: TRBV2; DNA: TGTGCCAGCAGTTTACAGGGGGGGGACACTGAAGCTTTCTTT; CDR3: CASSLQGGDTEAFF
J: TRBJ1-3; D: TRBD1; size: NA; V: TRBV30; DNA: TGTGCCTGGAGGCCCAGGGGGGTATCTCGGTACACCATATATTTT; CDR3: CAWRPRGVSRYTIYF
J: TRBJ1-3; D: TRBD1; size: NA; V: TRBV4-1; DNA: TGCGCCAGCAGCCCTCGTTCGGGACAGGGAAACACCATATATTTT; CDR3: CASSPRSGQGNTIYF
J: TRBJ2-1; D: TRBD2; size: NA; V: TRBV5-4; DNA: TGTGCCAGCAGCCCCCTGTTGGAGACTAGCGGTTTTAAGACCTACAATGAGCAGTTCTTC; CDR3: CASSPLLETSGFKTYNEQFF
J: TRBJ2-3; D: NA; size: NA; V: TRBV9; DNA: TGTGCCAGCAGCGTAGGAGGATACACAGATACGCAGTATTTT; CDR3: CASSVGGYTDTQYF
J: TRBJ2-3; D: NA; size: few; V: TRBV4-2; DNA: TGTGCCAGCAGCCAAGAGGGGGCCGGCACAGATACGCAGTATTTT; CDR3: CASSQEGAGTDTQYF
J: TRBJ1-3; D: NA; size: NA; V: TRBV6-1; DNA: TGTGCCAGTATAAGAGAAGGTGGAAACACCATATATTTT; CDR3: CASIREGGNTIYF
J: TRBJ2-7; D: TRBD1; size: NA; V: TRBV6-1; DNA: TGTGCCAGCAGTGGGGCCCCGGGACAGGGTCGCGAGCAGTACTTC; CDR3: CASSGAPGQGREQYF
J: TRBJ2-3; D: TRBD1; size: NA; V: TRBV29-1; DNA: TGCAGCGTTCCAAAGACTCGACAGGGGCTGATCCCAGATACGCAGTATTTT; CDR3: CSVPKTRQGLIPDTQYF
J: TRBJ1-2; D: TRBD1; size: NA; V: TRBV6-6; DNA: TGTGCCAGCAGCCGAAGGACAGGGGACTATGGCTACACCTTC; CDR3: CASSRRTGDYGYTF
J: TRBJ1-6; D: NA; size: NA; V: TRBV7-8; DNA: TGTGCCAGCAGCCCCTCAGTACAGGTCTCCTATAATTCACCCCTCCACTTT; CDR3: CASSPSVQVSYNSPLHF
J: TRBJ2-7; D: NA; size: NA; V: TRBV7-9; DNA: TGTGCCAGCAGCTTAGATCGTGACAGAGAGCAGTACTTC; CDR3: CASSLDRDREQYF
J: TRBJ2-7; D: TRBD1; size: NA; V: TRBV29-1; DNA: TGCAGCGTTGGATCCGGGACAGGGGTTCGGCTAGCGGCCTACGAGCAGTACTTC; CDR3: CSVGSGTGVRLAAYEQYF
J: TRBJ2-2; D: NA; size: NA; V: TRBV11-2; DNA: TGTGCCAGCAGCTGGGGTAACACCGGGGAGCTGTTTTTT; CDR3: CASSWGNTGELFF
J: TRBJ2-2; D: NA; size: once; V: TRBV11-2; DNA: TGTGCCAGCAGCTCGCCGGGAGCATCGAACACCGGGGAGCTGTTTTTT; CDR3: CASSSPGASNTGELFF
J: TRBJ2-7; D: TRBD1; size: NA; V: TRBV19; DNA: TGTGCCAGTAGTATAAACAGGGGAACCCCTTCGTACGAGCAGTACTTC; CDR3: CASSINRGTPSYEQYF
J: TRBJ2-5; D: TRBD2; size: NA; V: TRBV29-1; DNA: TGCAGCGTTACGCTAGCGGGAGGGCAAGAGACCCAGTACTTC; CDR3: CSVTLAGGQETQYF
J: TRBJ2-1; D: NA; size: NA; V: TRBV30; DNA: TGTGCCTGGAGTGTGGCGGCTAGCCGTATGCTGAATGAGCAGTTCTTC; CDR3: CAWSVAASRMLNEQFF
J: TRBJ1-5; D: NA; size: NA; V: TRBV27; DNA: TGTGCCAGCAGTGGACAAGTGGAACAGCCCCAGCATTTT; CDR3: CASSGQVEQPQHF
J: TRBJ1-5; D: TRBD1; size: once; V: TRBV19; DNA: TGTGCCAGTAGCGGTGGGACCGGGACAGGTCAAGGCAATCAGCCCCAGCATTTT; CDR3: CASSGGTGTGQGNQPQHF
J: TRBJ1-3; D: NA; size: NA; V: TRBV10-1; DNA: TGCGCCAGCAGTGAGTCGATCAACAGAAACACCATATATTTT; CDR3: CASSESINRNTIYF
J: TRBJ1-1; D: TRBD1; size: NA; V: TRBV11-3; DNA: TGTGCCAGCAGCTCGACAGGGATGAACACTGAAGCTTTCTTT; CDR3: CASSSTGMNTEAFF
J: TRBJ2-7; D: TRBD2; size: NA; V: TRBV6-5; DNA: TGTGCCAGCAGTTACCAACTAGCGGGAGTCGGGGACGAGCAGTACTTC; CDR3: CASSYQLAGVGDEQYF
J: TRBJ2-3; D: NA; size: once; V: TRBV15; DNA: TGTGCCACCAGCAGAGGTTCGGGGGGCGTAACAGATACGCAGTATTTT; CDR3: CATSRGSGGVTDTQYF
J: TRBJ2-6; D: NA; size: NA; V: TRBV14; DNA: TGTGCCAGCAGCCAAGCGCCAGAGCGTACCTCTGGGGCCAACGTCCTGACTTTC; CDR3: CASSQAPERTSGANVLTF
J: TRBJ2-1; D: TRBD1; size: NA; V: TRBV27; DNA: TGTGCCAGCAGGGCCGACAGGGGGCGAGGGAATGAGCAGTTCTTC; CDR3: CASRADRGRGNEQFF
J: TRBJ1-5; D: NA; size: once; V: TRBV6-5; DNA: TGTGCCAGCAGTTACTCGCAGGTGGGTCAGCCCCAGCATTTT; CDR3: CASSYSQVGQPQHF
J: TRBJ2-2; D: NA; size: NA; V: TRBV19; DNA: TGTGCCAGTAGTATAGACCGACAGGGAGGGCTGTTTTTT; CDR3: CASSIDRQGGLFF
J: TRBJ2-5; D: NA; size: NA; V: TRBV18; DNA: TGTGCCAGCTCACCCCAAGAGACCCAGTACTTC; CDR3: CASSPQETQYF
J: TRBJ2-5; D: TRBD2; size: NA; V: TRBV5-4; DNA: TGTGCCAGCAGCTTCCTAGCGGGAGGAGGGGAGACCCAGTACTTC; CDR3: CASSFLAGGGETQYF
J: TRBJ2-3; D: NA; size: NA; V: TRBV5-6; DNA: TGTGCCAGCAGCTTGTCTACGGATTTGGATACGCAGTATTTT; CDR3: CASSLSTDLDTQYF
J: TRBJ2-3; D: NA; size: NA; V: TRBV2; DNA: TGTGCCAGCAGCCCCAAGGTGGGGGGTACGCAGTATTTT; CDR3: CASSPKVGGTQYF
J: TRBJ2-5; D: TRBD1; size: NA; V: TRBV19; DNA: TGTGCCAGTAGACAGGGGGCGCAGGGGGAGACCCAGTACTTC; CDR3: CASRQGAQGETQYF
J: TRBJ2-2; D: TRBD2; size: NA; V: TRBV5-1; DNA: TGCGCCAGCAGCGTAAGACTAGCTGGCACCGGGGAGCTGTTTTTT; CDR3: CASSVRLAGTGELFF
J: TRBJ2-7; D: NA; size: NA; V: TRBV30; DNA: TGTGCCTGGAGTAGTTGGCCCGAGCAGTACTTC; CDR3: CAWSSWPEQYF
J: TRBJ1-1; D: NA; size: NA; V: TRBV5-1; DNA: TGCGCCAGCAGCTTGGATCGGGCTCGACGGACTGAAGCTTTCTTT; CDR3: CASSLDRARRTEAFF
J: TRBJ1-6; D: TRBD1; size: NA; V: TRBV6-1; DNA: TGTGCCAGCAGTGAAGCGACAGGGTTCCCTTCACCCCTCCACTTT; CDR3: CASSEATGFPSPLHF
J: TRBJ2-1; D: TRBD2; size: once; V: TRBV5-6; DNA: TGTGCCAGCAGCTTGTACCTAGCGGGAGAATCCAATGAGCAGTTCTTC; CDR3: CASSLYLAGESNEQFF
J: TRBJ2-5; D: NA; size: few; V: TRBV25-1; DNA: TGTGCCAGCAGTGTAGTTCGAGAGACCCAGTACTTC; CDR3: CASSVVRETQYF